These 28 T cell receptor beta chains originate from one sample sequenced in a study of naive and memory T cell subsets. Both TRBC1 and TRBC2 were covered by a beta constant-region primer of two equimolar oligonucleotides. TCRdb processed the UMI-ligation and nested PCR reads anew with MiXCR; each CDR3 protein has one entry. Among 120,000 to 150,000 distinct CDR3 sequences listed, 15% to 20% were seen once. The sample comprised naive CD4+ T cells from blood. These receptors all stem from a human donor in good health.

This clonotype has just a few counts. The rearrangement uses TRBV14 and TRBJ2-5; no clear D gene. Germline CDR1 and CDR2: SGHDN and FVKESK. V lost 1 base and J lost 3, with 9 bases in between. This CDR3 has 14 residues. For the CDR3, the DNA is TGTGCCAGCAGCCAAGTACGCGGAAAAGAGACCCAGTACTTC. It translates to CASSQVRGKETQYF.

The V and J genes are TRBV12-3 or TRBV12-4 and TRBJ2-7, with D possibly matching TRBD1 (6 bases). V gave up 6 bases and J gave up 0 bases, with 15 bases separating them. The CDR3 has 15 amino acids. Here the CDR3 DNA reads TGTGCCAGCAGCACCCGACAGGCATCCTCCTACGAGCAGTACTTC. Its translation: CASSTRQASSYEQYF.

This clonotype has ten or more counts. The chain is built from TRBV7-9 and TRBJ2-3; D might be TRBD1 (6 bases). CDR1 and CDR2 from the germline V gene are SEHNR and FQNEAQ (reference sequence). This CDR3 has 15 residues. Trimming cost V 1 base and J 0 bases, with 8 bases left between them. CDR3 bases: TGTGCCAGCAGCTTAGGAAGGGGGAGCACAGATACGCAGTATTTT. Amino acid sequence: CASSLGRGSTDTQYF.

The genes are TRBV9 and TRBJ2-7; 7 nucleotides align to TRBD2. The trim removed 3 bases at V and 5 bases at J, leaving 8 bases unmatched. This CDR3 comprises 14 residues. Germline assignment: CDR1 SGDLS and CDR2 YYNGEE. For the CDR3, the DNA is TGTGCCAGCAGCGCACCCAGCGGGGACCACGAGCAGTACTTC. It specifies CASSAPSGDHEQYF.

The chain recombines TRBV29-1 with TRBJ2-7, with D tentatively TRBD2 (5 bases). V was cut by 5 bases and J by 0 bases, with 14 bases left in between. The germline V gene encodes CDR1 SQVTM and CDR2 ANQGSEA. The CDR3 sequence is 14 residues long. The CDR3 bases are TGCAGCGTTTACGACGCGGGTGACTCCTACGAGCAGTACTTC. Its protein is CSVYDAGDSYEQYF.

The V call is TRBV28, the J call TRBJ2-6; no definite D call. Germline CDR1 reads MDHEN; CDR2 reads SYDVKM. V was shortened by 3 bases and J by 2 bases, with 8 bases between the two germline ends. The CDR3 extends over 15 amino acids. CDR3 nucleotides: TGTGCCAGCAGTTTCCCAGGCACTGGGGCCAACGTCCTGACTTTC. Its translation: CASSFPGTGANVLTF.

This clonotype was detected only a few times. This rearrangement joins TRBV7-6 to TRBJ2-3; D is possibly TRBD2 (6 bases). V lost 4 bases to trimming and J lost 4 bases, with 6 bases between them. The CDR3 runs 12 residues. Germline loops: CDR1 SGHVS, CDR2 FNYEAQ. CDR3 protein: CASSSGADTQYF. The CDR3 region has the DNA TGTGCCAGCAGCTCGGGAGCAGATACGCAGTATTTT.

CDR3 sequence: CAINPTGHGYTF. DNA of the CDR3: TGTGCCATCAATCCTACAGGGCACGGCTACACCTTC. The J gene is TRBJ1-2, the V gene TRBV10-3; a possible D gene is TRBD1 (6 bases). The length of the CDR3 is 12 residues. Looked up from germline, CDR1 is ENHRY and CDR2 is SYGVKD. Trimming cost V 7 bases and J 8 bases, with 14 bases left between them.

This clonotype has more than one count but fewer than ten. The CDR3 is CASRGRQDSNQPQHF. The CDR3 bases are TGTGCCAGCCGGGGGAGGCAGGATAGCAATCAGCCCCAGCATTTT. The rearrangement uses TRBV2 and TRBJ1-5, with D possibly being TRBD1 (5 bases). Germline assignment: CDR1 SNHLY and CDR2 FYNNEI. CDR3 length equals 15 residues. Trimming took off 8 bases at V and 0 bases at J, with 14 bases between the two ends.

J is TRBJ2-1 and V is TRBV10-3; 10 positions match TRBD2. The CDR3 sequence is 16 residues long. Per germline, CDR1 ENHRY and CDR2 SYGVKD. V was clipped by 3 bases and J by 7 bases; unmatched bases: 9. CDR3 sequence reads: CAISDSGGSGRNEQFF. In DNA, the CDR3 is TGTGCCATCAGTGACTCGGGAGGTAGCGGGAGGAATGAGCAGTTCTTC.

The J gene is TRBJ2-7, the V gene TRBV29-1; 7 nucleotides align to TRBD1. Germline loops: CDR1 SQVTM, CDR2 ANQGSEA. CDR3 length: 12 amino acids. V trimming: 5 bases; J trimming: 0 bases; junction bases outside the gene matches: 1. In DNA, the CDR3 is TGCAGCGTTCGACAGGGCTCCTACGAGCAGTACTTC. This translates into CSVRQGSYEQYF.

This clonotype was seen more than once but under ten times. This chain connects TRBV12-3 or TRBV12-4 to TRBJ2-1; TRBD2 matches 10 bases. Trimming took 4 bases from V and 2 from J; bases not matched to a gene: 8. This CDR3 has 17 amino acids. CDR3 amino acids: CASSSRGGTSAYNEQFF. The DNA for the CDR3 is TGTGCCAGCAGTTCGCGGGGCGGGACTAGCGCCTACAATGAGCAGTTCTTC.

This chain uses TRBV6-2 or TRBV6-3 with TRBJ2-1; no clear D. This CDR3 spans 11 amino acids. V gave up 6 bases and J gave up 9 bases, with 9 bases separating them. CDR1 MNHEY and CDR2 SVGEGT come from the germline V gene. The CDR3 sequence is CASRSTPEQFF. In nucleotides, the CDR3 is TGTGCCAGCAGATCTACTCCTGAGCAGTTCTTC.

The chain uses TRBV7-2 and TRBJ2-3; D may be TRBD2 (6 bases). Per germline, CDR1 SGHTA and CDR2 FQGNSA. The CDR3 consists of 16 residues. The germline V and J ends were trimmed by 2 bases and 0 bases, with 12 bases remaining between them. CDR3: CASSLTASASTDTQYF. The CDR3, as DNA: TGTGCCAGCAGCTTAACCGCTAGCGCAAGCACAGATACGCAGTATTTT.

This clonotype was found a few times. The chain joins TRBV3-1 to TRBJ2-3, with TRBD2 as a possible D gene (5 bases). CDR1 is LGHDT, CDR2 YNNKEL, per germline (reference sequence). The CDR3 is 14 residues long. V gave up 4 bases and J gave up 6 bases, with 14 bases separating them. The CDR3 sequence is CASSLTFRGDTQYF. In DNA, the CDR3 is TGTGCCAGCAGCCTCACATTTCGAGGGGATACGCAGTATTTT.

V usage is TRBV6-5 and J usage is TRBJ2-1; D is possibly TRBD2 (6 bases). The V gene lost 0 bases and the J gene lost 2 bases, with 14 bases spanning the gap. The germline gives CDR1 MNHEY, CDR2 SVGAGI. The CDR3 spans 17 residues. The CDR3 DNA reads as TGTGCCAGCAGTTACTCGATTCCGGGAGTAGCCTACAATGAGCAGTTCTTC. Protein sequence: CASSYSIPGVAYNEQFF.

CDR3 sequence (DNA): TGTGCCAGCAGTTTATACGGGAGGGTAACCTACGAGCAGTACTTC. Its protein product is CASSLYGRVTYEQYF. The rearrangement links TRBV12-3 or TRBV12-4 to TRBJ2-7; 8 nucleotides match TRBD2. The CDR3 totals 15 residues. J was trimmed by 2 bases and V by 2 bases; bases with no gene match: 5.

The chain employs TRBV4-2 and TRBJ2-7; either TRBD1 or TRBD2 may supply D (5 bases each). Between the trimmed V and J ends, which lost 1 base and 1 base, there was a span of 11 bases. The V gene's germline CDR1 is LGHNA and CDR2 YNFKEQ. This CDR3 has 15 amino acids. CDR3: CASSQVQGESYEQYF. The CDR3 nucleotides are TGTGCCAGCAGCCAAGTGCAGGGAGAGTCCTACGAGCAGTACTTC.

This clonotype has more than one count but fewer than ten. The chain combines TRBV29-1 with TRBJ2-1; D unclear. V was trimmed by 5 bases and J by 5 bases, leaving 16 bases between them. Per germline, CDR1 SQVTM and CDR2 ANQGSEA. The CDR3 is 14 residues long. The CDR3 DNA sequence: TGCAGCGTTTTCCCCGGTGGGCGGAACAATGAGCAGTTCTTC. It is translated as CSVFPGGRNNEQFF.

Only a few counts were recorded for this clonotype. This chain connects TRBV7-3 to TRBJ2-3, with D perhaps TRBD1 (6 bases). CDR3 length: 14 residues. Looked up from germline, CDR1 is SGHTA and CDR2 is FQGTGA. The V and J ends lost 4 bases and 5 bases respectively, with 13 bases between them. This CDR3 reads CASSSATGGDTQYF. In DNA, the CDR3 is TGTGCCAGCAGCTCGGCGACAGGAGGAGATACGCAGTATTTT.

This rearrangement joins TRBV12-3 or TRBV12-4 to TRBJ2-1; D perhaps matches TRBD1 (5 bases). V lost 6 bases and J lost 12, with 12 bases in between. The CDR3 is 11 residues long. CDR3 DNA sequence: TGTGCCAGCAGGCAGGGAAAGCGGCAGTTCTTC. Its protein product is CASRQGKRQFF.

CDR3 DNA: TGCAGCGCTAAAAGCGGATACGAGCAGTACTTC. Its protein product is CSAKSGYEQYF. The chain uses TRBV29-1 and TRBJ2-7, with D possibly being TRBD2 (5 bases). This CDR3 region has 11 residues. Germline V gives CDR1 SQVTM, CDR2 ANQGSEA. Trimming took off 7 bases at V and 4 bases at J, with 11 bases between the two ends.

There are many counts of this clonotype. The chain combines TRBV29-1 with TRBJ2-3; tentative D call: TRBD2 (6 bases). CDR3 length equals 14 residues. Germline loops: CDR1 SQVTM, CDR2 ANQGSEA. Deletions cut 1 base from V and 3 bases from J, with 11 bases between. In DNA form, the CDR3 reads TGCAGCGTTGAAGCAGGAGGGAATACAGATACGCAGTATTTT. Translated, it gives CSVEAGGNTDTQYF.

This clonotype has a handful of counts. The V and J genes are TRBV5-8 and TRBJ2-4; no definite D call. V shed 5 bases and J shed 0 bases, with 18 bases lying between them. The CDR3 covers 17 residues. Germline V lookup: CDR1 SGHTS, CDR2 YDEGEE. Here the CDR3 reads CASSRSNRRLAKNIQYF. CDR3 nucleotides: TGTGCCAGCAGTAGGTCAAATAGGCGGCTAGCCAAAAACATTCAGTACTTC. The full variable domain, with the rest looked up from reference TRBV5-8 and TRBJ2-4, is EAGVTQSPTHLIKTRGQQATLRCSPISGHTSVYWYQQALGLGLQFLLWYDEGEERNRGNFPPRFSGRQFPNYSSELNVNALELEDSALYLCASSRSNRRLAKNIQYFGAGTRLSVL.

This clonotype has just a few counts. The chain has TRBV5-1 and TRBJ2-1; no firm D call. V lost 0 bases, J lost 5 bases, and 15 bases lay in between. CDR1 SGHRS and CDR2 YFSETQ come from the germline V gene. CDR3 length: 16 amino acids. The CDR3 protein is CASSLARERLNNEQFF. The CDR3 DNA reads TGCGCCAGCAGCTTGGCTCGCGAGCGTTTAAACAATGAGCAGTTCTTC. Based on the CDR3 plus reference TRBV5-1 and TRBJ2-1, the full variable domain is KAGVTQTPRYLIKTRGQQVTLSCSPISGHRSVSWYQQTPGQGLQFLFEYFSETQRNKGNFPGRFSGRQFSNSRSEMNVSTLELGDSALYLCASSLARERLNNEQFFGPGTRLTVL.

In its sample, this clonotype was seen many times. V usage is TRBV7-9 and J usage is TRBJ2-7, with D possibly matching TRBD2 (5 bases). CDR3 length: 16 residues. Trimming removed 0 bases from V and 3 bases from J, with 15 bases in between. From germline, CDR1 is SEHNR and CDR2 FQNEAQ (reference sequence). CDR3 residues: CASSLANLAPSYEQYF. Written as DNA, the CDR3 is TGTGCCAGCAGCTTAGCCAACCTAGCACCGAGCTACGAGCAGTACTTC.

This clonotype was counted a few times. In DNA form, the CDR3 reads TGCAGTGCTAGAGAACTAGCGGGCCGTGAGCAGTTCTTC. Its protein product is CSARELAGREQFF. The J gene is TRBJ2-1, the V gene TRBV20-1, with 9 bases fitting TRBD2. The germline CDR1 and CDR2 sequences are DFQATT and SNEGSKA (reference sequence). V gave up 0 bases and J gave up 9 bases; unmatched junction bases: 3. The CDR3 length is 13 residues.

This clonotype has just a few counts. The gene calls are TRBV16 and TRBJ1-6; the D gene is possibly TRBD1 (6 bases). The V end lost 2 bases, the J end lost 5 bases, and 16 bases lay between the germline ends. Germline lookup yields CDR1 KGHSY and CDR2 FQNENV. The CDR3 extends over 17 amino acids. The CDR3 loop is CASSQVPTGGNNSPLHF. In nucleotides, the CDR3 is TGTGCCAGCAGCCAAGTCCCGACAGGAGGGAATAATTCACCCCTCCACTTT.